This is a list of T cell receptor beta chains from one sample in a study of vaccination and CD4 T cells after COVID-19. TCRdb used MiXCR to reprocess the PCR reads, holding one entry per CDR3 protein. The sample consists of approximately 15,000 distinct CDR3 sequences, over 60% of them appearing once. Their recognized antigens are unknown. The sample consisted of CD4+ T cells from blood, cultured in vitro. These receptors all stem from a human donor who had recovered from COVID-19. The CDR3 runs from the conserved cysteine through the conserved F or W. The D gene is left open where the match is weak. Expanded clones get a size class; other rows say once, few or many, or leave the size out.

>TRBJ2-3|NA|TRBD2|TRBV20-1
TGCAGTGCTAGAAACCCTTTAGCGGGAGGGTTCACAGATACGCAGTATTTT
CSARNPLAGGFTDTQYF
>TRBJ2-2|NA|NA|TRBV7-3
TGTGCCAGCAGCTTCGAAGGAGGGGTTCACGGGGAGCTGTTTTTT
CASSFEGGVHGELFF
>TRBJ2-2|NA|NA|TRBV6-1
TGTGCCACCAAGGGGGGCCTAGCGGTCACCGGGGAGCTGTTTTTT
CATKGGLAVTGELFF
>TRBJ1-3|NA|TRBD1|TRBV28
TGTGCCAGCAGCCCGGACAGGGCCGGAAACACCATATATTTT
CASSPDRAGNTIYF
>TRBJ2-7|NA|TRBD2|TRBV28
TGTGCCAGCAGTTTAGGCGGGAGCTCCTACGAGCAGTACTTC
CASSLGGSSYEQYF
>TRBJ2-7|NA|NA|TRBV10-2
TGCGCCAGCAGTGCGTTAGTCAGCGAGCAGTACTTC
CASSALVSEQYF
>TRBJ1-2|NA|NA|TRBV6-5
TGTGCCAGCAGTTATCGTCAAACTAACTATGGCTACACCTTC
CASSYRQTNYGYTF
>TRBJ1-6|few|TRBD1|TRBV15
TGTGCCACCAGCCGGGACAGCGATAATTCACCCCTCCACTTT
CATSRDSDNSPLHF
>TRBJ1-6|NA|NA|TRBV9
TGTGCCAGCAGCGTAGTTGACTCGGATTCACCCCTCCACTTT
CASSVVDSDSPLHF
>TRBJ1-2|NA|NA|TRBV15
TGTGCCACCAGCGGTACAGCACACTATGGCTACACCTTC
CATSGTAHYGYTF
>TRBJ2-7|NA|NA|TRBV7-9
TGTGCCAGCAGTTTAAAGTCAGGGTCCTACGAGCAGTACTTC
CASSLKSGSYEQYF
>TRBJ1-4|NA|TRBD1|TRBV28
TGTGCCAGCCACGGAACCGGGACAGGGAATGAAAAACTGTTTTTT
CASHGTGTGNEKLFF
>TRBJ1-2|NA|NA|TRBV4-1
TGCGCCAGCAGCCACTCGACGGATGGCTACACCTTC
CASSHSTDGYTF
>TRBJ1-2|NA|NA|TRBV29-1
TGCAGCGTCAAGGCAGCTAACTATGGCTACACCTTC
CSVKAANYGYTF
>TRBJ1-6|few|NA|TRBV7-2
TGTGCCAGCAGACCGGGGGCCGAAAATTCACCCCTCCACTTT
CASRPGAENSPLHF
>TRBJ1-2|NA|NA|TRBV20-1
TGCAGTGCTAGAGTCTCGGGGGCGGGAGGCTACACCTTC
CSARVSGAGGYTF
>TRBJ1-1|few|NA|TRBV29-1
TGCAGCGTTGAGTCGGGGTCGGGAGCTTTCTTT
CSVESGSGAFF
>TRBJ1-6|large|NA|TRBV20-1
TGCAGTGCTAGAGATCCTCCGGGAGGCAATTCACCCCTCCACTTT
CSARDPPGGNSPLHF
>TRBJ2-7|NA|NA|TRBV6-1
TGTGCCAGCAGTGAATGGCTCGGTAGCTTGGTACAATCCTACGAGCAGTACTTC
CASSEWLGSLVQSYEQYF
>TRBJ1-2|NA|TRBD1|TRBV30
TGTGCCTGGAGCGAAGAAGGGACAGTGAACTATGGCTACACCTTC
CAWSEEGTVNYGYTF
>TRBJ2-1|NA|NA|TRBV20-1
TGCAGTGCTAGTTTTGGGGGAATCCACAATGAGCAGTTCTTC
CSASFGGIHNEQFF
>TRBJ1-5|few|TRBD1|TRBV12-3/TRBV12-4
TGTGCCAGCAACAATAAACAGGGGAGCAATCAGCCCCAGCATTTT
CASNNKQGSNQPQHF
>TRBJ1-6|NA|NA|TRBV6-2/TRBV6-3
TGTGCCAGCAGAGAAACGACATCACCCCTCCACTTT
CASRETTSPLHF
>TRBJ1-2|NA|NA|TRBV19
TGTGCCAGTAGTAATAGGGGGGCCGGCTATGGCTACACCTTC
CASSNRGAGYGYTF
>TRBJ2-1|few|TRBD2|TRBV12-3/TRBV12-4
TGTGCCAGCAGCCTGGGAGGGCACGTACCGGTTCCCTCCTACAATGAGCAGTTCTTC
CASSLGGHVPVPSYNEQFF
>TRBJ2-6|NA|NA|TRBV28
TGTGCCAGCAGTTCCCTGGGGAGCGGATTGACCAACGTCCTGACTTTC
CASSSLGSGLTNVLTF
>TRBJ2-5|NA|TRBD1|TRBV7-7
TGTGCTATAGCACAGGGGACGAGCGCCCAAGAGACCCAGTACTTC
CAIAQGTSAQETQYF
>TRBJ1-1|NA|NA|TRBV27
TGTGCCAGCAGCCGCGGGGAATACACTGAAGCTTTCTTT
CASSRGEYTEAFF
>TRBJ2-3|NA|NA|TRBV20-1
TGCAGTGCTAGAGGGGCGAGGGACGCTCATACGCAGTATTTT
CSARGARDAHTQYF
>TRBJ1-5|NA|NA|TRBV20-1
TGCAGTGCACAAGCTGGGGGCAATCAGCCCCAGCATTTT
CSAQAGGNQPQHF
>TRBJ1-2|NA|NA|TRBV7-3
TGTGCCAGCAGCTTAAGTACCAGGGAAGGCTACACCTTC
CASSLSTREGYTF
>TRBJ2-1|NA|NA|TRBV11-2
TGTGCCAGCAGGGGGACCGAGAGCTCCTACAATGAGCAGTTCTTC
CASRGTESSYNEQFF
>TRBJ1-5|NA|NA|TRBV6-1
TGTGCCAGCAGTGAAACTTGGGGTAGCAATCAGCCCCAGCATTTT
CASSETWGSNQPQHF
>TRBJ1-1|few|NA|TRBV7-2
TGTGCCAGCAGTCTTACAGGGTTGAACACTGAAGCTTTCTTT
CASSLTGLNTEAFF
>TRBJ2-1|NA|NA|TRBV19
TGTGCCAGTAGTATCCTAAGCTCCTACAATGAGCAGTTCTTC
CASSILSSYNEQFF